The 19 T cell receptor beta chains in this list originate from one sample, sequenced in a study of cytomegalovirus exposure and HLA in healthy donors. PCR employed 60 Vbeta and 13 Jbeta primers. Sequencing used immunoSEQ multiplex PCR; TCRdb keeps in-frame clones, though not all of them. The top ten hold approximately 2.6% of the sample, which has some 130,000 clones, approximately 82% seen once. Sequences were obtained from PBMCs. These receptors originate from a man aged 45-65 years in good health and CMV-seronegative.

For this clone: Other DNA variants within this sample encode the same CDR3. This rearrangement joins TRBV9 to TRBJ1-2; possible D gene TRBD1, 6 bases. This CDR3 region has 14 residues. CDR1 is SGDLS, CDR2 YYNGEE, per germline. The V end was cut by 3 bases, the J end by 2 bases, with 11 bases between. The CDR3 reads CASSAQQGNYGYTF. Written as DNA, the CDR3 is TGTGCCAGCAGCGCCCAACAGGGAAACTATGGCTACACCTTC.

The genes are TRBV2 and TRBJ2-7; TRBD1 agrees at 7 bases. The V gene's germline CDR1 is SNHLY and CDR2 FYNNEI. The ends lost 6 bases at V and 7 bases at J; junction bases unmatched: 3. There are 11 residues in the CDR3. This chain's CDR3 is CASRAGGEQYF. In DNA form, the CDR3 reads TGTGCCAGCAGGGCAGGGGGAGAGCAGTACTTC.

CDR3 in DNA: TGCGCCAGCAGCCAAACCCGGGACAGGGGGTCCTCACCCCTCCACTTT. It codes for CASSQTRDRGSSPLHF. The chain links TRBV4-1 to TRBJ1-6; the match to TRBD1 covers 11 bases. CDR1 and CDR2 from the germline V gene are MGHRA and YSYEKL. Trimming cost V 2 bases and J 10 bases; bases outside gene matches: 7. This CDR3 has 16 residues.

The rearrangement links TRBV18 to TRBJ2-5, with TRBD2 matching 9 bases. Unmatched junction bases numbered 13, after V lost 0 bases and J lost 5 bases. The CDR3 extends over 18 amino acids. CDR1 and CDR2 (germline): KGHSH, LQKENI. In DNA, the CDR3 is TGTGCCAGCTCACCACCGTCAGTAGCGGGGGCTGAAGGGGAGACCCAGTACTTC. Amino acids: CASSPPSVAGAEGETQYF.

The V gene is TRBV7-2, the J gene TRBJ2-3; TRBD2 matches 9 bases. The V and J ends lost 6 bases and 0 bases, in that order; junction bases with no gene match: 7. The CDR3 contains 16 residues. Germline assignment: CDR1 SGHTA and CDR2 FQGNSA. CDR3 DNA sequence: TGTGCCAGCAGAGGCGGGGGGGGACCAAGCACAGATACGCAGTATTTT. Protein product: CASRGGGGPSTDTQYF.

This clone was seen a few times. The gene calls are TRBV29-1 and TRBJ2-1, with D maybe TRBD1 (5 bases). The V gene's germline CDR1 is SQVTM and CDR2 ANQGSEA. The CDR3 is made up of 14 amino acids. V dropped 6 bases and J dropped 4 bases, with 16 bases sitting between them. The CDR3, as DNA: TGCAGCGTCTCGCTAGAGACAGCGTACAATGAGCAGTTCTTC. Its translation is CSVSLETAYNEQFF.

The J gene is TRBJ1-4, the V gene TRBV5-1, with 9 bases aligning to TRBD1. Looked up from germline, CDR1 is SGHRS and CDR2 is YFSETQ. The CDR3 contains 15 residues. V lost 5 bases to trimming and J lost 7 bases; unmatched junction nucleotides: 9. The CDR3 DNA sequence: TGCGCCAGCAGGGATACAGGGGGCGGGAGTGAAAAACTGTTTTTT. Protein sequence: CASRDTGGGSEKLFF.

This clone was seen more than once but under ten times. The chain has TRBV7-9 and TRBJ2-4; 8 nucleotides line up with TRBD2. The length of the CDR3 is 19 residues. V lost 5 bases to trimming and J lost 6 bases; unmatched junction nucleotides: 21. Germline V gives CDR1 SEHNR, CDR2 FQNEAQ (reference sequence). The CDR3: CASSPYGWLAGTHGNIQYF. The CDR3 coding sequence is TGTGCCAGCAGCCCGTATGGCTGGTTAGCGGGGACTCATGGAAACATTCAGTACTTC.

The rearrangement uses TRBV5-1 and TRBJ1-1, with D unclear. Per germline, CDR1 SGHRS and CDR2 YFSETQ. V was shortened by 0 bases and J by 0 bases, with 9 bases between the two germline ends. The CDR3 spans 15 residues. The CDR3 nucleotides read TGCGCCAGCAGCTTGGATGGCCTCATGAACACTGAAGCTTTCTTT. Translating it yields CASSLDGLMNTEAFF.

The rearrangement joins TRBV4-1 to TRBJ1-3; 10 bases agree with TRBD1. Germline V CDR1 and CDR2: MGHRA, YSYEKL. V shed 3 bases, J shed 0 bases, and the junction held 17 bases outside the gene matches. The CDR3 extends over 21 amino acids. As DNA, the CDR3 is TGCGCCAGCAGCCAGCTGATAACCGGGACAGGGGACTTGAGCTCTGGAAACACCATATATTTT. Translating it yields CASSQLITGTGDLSSGNTIYF.

The rearrangement uses TRBV11-3 and TRBJ1-2, with D possibly matching TRBD1 (6 bases). In germline, CDR1 is SGHNT, CDR2 YENEEA. Trimming stripped 2 bases from V and 2 bases from J, with 27 bases between. This CDR3 contains 20 residues. This chain's CDR3 is CASSLSRGGTSTPANYGYTF. As DNA, the CDR3 is TGTGCCAGCAGCTTATCTCGGGGGGGGACATCAACACCGGCAAACTATGGCTACACCTTC.

Turning to this clone: An end of the junction does not agree with germline; a read error may underlie this. The sample holds other DNA sequences that translate to the same CDR3. The chain combines TRBV30 with TRBJ1-6, with D possibly matching TRBD1 (6 bases). There are 14 residues in the CDR3. The germline V gene encodes CDR1 GTSNPN and CDR2 SVGIG (reference sequence). DNA of the CDR3: TGTGCCTGTCAGGGGAGCTCCTATAATTCCCCCCTCCACTTT. As protein: CACQGSSYNSPLHF.

This clone showed up just once. The chain combines TRBV6-1 with TRBJ1-4; no reliable D call. Germline V CDR1 and CDR2: MNHNS, SASEGT. Between the trimmed V and J ends, which lost 11 bases and 8 bases, there was a span of 21 bases. CDR3 length: 14 amino acids. The CDR3 bases are TGTGCCTCCAAAGCCCTTTGGCAGAGGGAAAAACTGTTTTTT. Its protein product is CASKALWQREKLFF.

This chain uses TRBV9 with TRBJ2-1; 8 nucleotides line up with TRBD2. The CDR3 is 16 residues long. Germline V gene data show CDR1 as SGDLS and CDR2 as YYNGEE. The V and J ends lost 0 bases and 3 bases, in that order; junction bases with no gene match: 5. The CDR3 loop is CASSVGSGGNYNEQFF. CDR3 sequence (DNA): TGTGCCAGCAGCGTAGGATCGGGGGGGAACTACAATGAGCAGTTCTTC. Drawing the rest from reference TRBV9 and TRBJ2-1, the complete variable domain is DSGVTQTPKHLITATGQRVTLRCSPRSGDLSVYWYQQSLDQGLQFLIQYYNGEERAKGNILERFSAQQFPDLHSELNLSSLELGDSALYFCASSVGSGGNYNEQFFGPGTRLTVL.

The rearrangement joins TRBV29-1 to TRBJ2-3; 14 bases fit TRBD2. The trim removed 8 bases at V and 1 base at J, leaving 5 bases unmatched. Germline lookup yields CDR1 SQVTM and CDR2 ANQGSEA. CDR3 length equals 15 residues. This CDR3 is CSTSTSGGGTDTQYF. The CDR3 DNA follows: TGCAGCACCTCGACTAGCGGGGGGGGCACAGATACGCAGTATTTT.

V and J are TRBV2 and TRBJ2-6; 7 bases agree with TRBD1. Per germline, CDR1 SNHLY and CDR2 FYNNEI. The V and J ends lost 2 bases and 0 bases, in that order; junction bases with no gene match: 7. This CDR3 contains 18 residues. CDR3 sequence: CASSERGGSNSGANVLTF. Written as DNA, the CDR3 is TGTGCCAGCAGTGAAAGAGGGGGCAGCAACTCTGGGGCCAACGTCCTGACTTTC.

J is TRBJ1-5 and V is TRBV9, with D tentatively TRBD1 (5 bases). The CDR3 runs 14 residues. From germline, CDR1 is SGDLS and CDR2 YYNGEE. V was shortened by 1 base and J by 7 bases, with 12 bases between the two germline ends. The DNA for the CDR3 is TGTGCCAGCAGCGTACGGGGGGTAGGGCAGCCCCAGCATTTT. It is translated as CASSVRGVGQPQHF.

The chain couples TRBV15 to TRBJ1-6; 8 bases match TRBD1. V dropped 0 bases and J dropped 9; count of bases not matched to a gene: 13. Germline assignment: CDR1 LNHNV and CDR2 YYDKDF (reference sequence). This CDR3 has 18 residues. CDR3 region: CATSRDPSGAGGVSPLHF. The CDR3 DNA is TGTGCCACCAGCAGAGATCCTTCCGGGGCAGGGGGCGTTTCACCCCTCCACTTT.

The chain combines TRBV2 with TRBJ1-2; D is possibly TRBD1 (5 bases). The CDR3 contains 11 residues. Germline V gives CDR1 SNHLY, CDR2 FYNNEI. V was pared by 6 bases and J by 8 bases, with 10 bases between. This CDR3 reads CASREQVGYTF. The CDR3 DNA reads as TGTGCCAGCAGGGAACAGGTCGGCTACACCTTC. Based on the CDR3 plus reference TRBV2 and TRBJ1-2, the full variable domain is EPEVTQTPSHQVTQMGQEVILRCVPISNHLYFYWYRQILGQKVEFLVSFYNNEISEKSEIFDDQFSVERPDGSNFTLKIRSTKLEDSAMYFCASREQVGYTFGSGTRLTVV.